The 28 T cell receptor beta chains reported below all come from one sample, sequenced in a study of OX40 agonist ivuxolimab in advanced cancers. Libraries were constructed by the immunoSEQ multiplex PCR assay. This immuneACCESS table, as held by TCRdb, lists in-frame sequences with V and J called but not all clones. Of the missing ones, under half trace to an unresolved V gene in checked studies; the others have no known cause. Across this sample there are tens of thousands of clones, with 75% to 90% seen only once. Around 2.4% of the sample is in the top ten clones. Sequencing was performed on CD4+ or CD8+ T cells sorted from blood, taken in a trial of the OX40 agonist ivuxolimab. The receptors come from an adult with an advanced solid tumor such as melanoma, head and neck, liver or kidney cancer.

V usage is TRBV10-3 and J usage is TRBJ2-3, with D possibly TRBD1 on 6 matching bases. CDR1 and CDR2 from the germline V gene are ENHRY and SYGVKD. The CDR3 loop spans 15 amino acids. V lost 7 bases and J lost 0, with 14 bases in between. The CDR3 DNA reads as TGTGCCATCACCAACGGGACACCCAGCACAGATACGCAGTATTTT. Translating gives CAITNGTPSTDTQYF.

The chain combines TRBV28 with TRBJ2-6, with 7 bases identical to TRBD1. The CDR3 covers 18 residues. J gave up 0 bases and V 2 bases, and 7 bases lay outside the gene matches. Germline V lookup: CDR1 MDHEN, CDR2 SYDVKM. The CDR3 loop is CASSLRGQAFSGANVLTF. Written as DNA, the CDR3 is TGTGCCAGCAGTTTAAGAGGACAGGCCTTCTCTGGGGCCAACGTCCTGACTTTC.

CDR3 DNA sequence: TGTGCCAGCAGCTACCTAGACAGGGGGGGCGAAAAACTGTTTTTT. Translating gives CASSYLDRGGEKLFF. The chain carries TRBV5-5 and TRBJ1-4, with 9 bases aligning to TRBD1. Trimming took 3 bases from V and 8 from J; bases not matched to a gene: 8. The CDR3 consists of 15 residues. Germline lookup yields CDR1 SGHKS and CDR2 YYEKEE (reference sequence).

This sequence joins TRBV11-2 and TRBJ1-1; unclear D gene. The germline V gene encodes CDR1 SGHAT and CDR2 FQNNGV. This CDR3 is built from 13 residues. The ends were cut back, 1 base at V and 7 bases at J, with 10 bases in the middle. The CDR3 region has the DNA TGTGCCAGCAGCTTAGCCCCGGAGATTGAAGCTTTCTTT. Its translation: CASSLAPEIEAFF.

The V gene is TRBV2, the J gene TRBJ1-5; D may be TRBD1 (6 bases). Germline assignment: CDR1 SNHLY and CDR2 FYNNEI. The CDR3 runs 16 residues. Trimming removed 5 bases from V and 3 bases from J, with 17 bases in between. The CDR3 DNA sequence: TGTGCCAGCAGTATTTGGGGGGCAGGCGTCAATCAGCCCCAGCATTTT. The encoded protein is CASSIWGAGVNQPQHF.

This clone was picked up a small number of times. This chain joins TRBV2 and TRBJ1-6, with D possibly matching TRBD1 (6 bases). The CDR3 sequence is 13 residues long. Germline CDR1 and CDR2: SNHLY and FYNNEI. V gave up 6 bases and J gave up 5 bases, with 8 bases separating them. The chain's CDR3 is CASRQGHNSPLHF. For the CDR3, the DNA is TGTGCCAGCAGACAGGGCCATAATTCACCCCTCCACTTT.

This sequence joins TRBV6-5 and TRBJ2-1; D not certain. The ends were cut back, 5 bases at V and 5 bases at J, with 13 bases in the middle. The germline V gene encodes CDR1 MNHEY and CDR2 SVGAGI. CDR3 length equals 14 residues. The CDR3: CASSISRANNEQFF. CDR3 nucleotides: TGTGCCAGCAGTATCTCTCGGGCTAACAATGAGCAGTTCTTC.

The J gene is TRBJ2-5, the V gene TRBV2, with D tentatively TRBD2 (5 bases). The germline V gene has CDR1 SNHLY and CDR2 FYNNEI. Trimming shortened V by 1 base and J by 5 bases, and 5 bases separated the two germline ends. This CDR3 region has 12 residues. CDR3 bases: TGTGCCAGCAGTGAAGGGGAGGAGACCCAGTACTTC. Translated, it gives CASSEGEETQYF.

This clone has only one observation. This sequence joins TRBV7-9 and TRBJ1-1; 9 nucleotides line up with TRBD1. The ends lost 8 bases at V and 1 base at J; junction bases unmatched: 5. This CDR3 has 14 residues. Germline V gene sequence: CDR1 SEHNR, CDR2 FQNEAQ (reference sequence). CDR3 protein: CASLQGAQNTEAFF. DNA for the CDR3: TGTGCCAGCCTACAGGGGGCCCAGAACACTGAAGCTTTCTTT.

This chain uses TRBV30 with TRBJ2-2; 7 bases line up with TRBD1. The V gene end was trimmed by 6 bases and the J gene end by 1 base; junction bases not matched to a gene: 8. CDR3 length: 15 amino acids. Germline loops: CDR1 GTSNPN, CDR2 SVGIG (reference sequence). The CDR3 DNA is TGTGCCTGCCCTGAGCGGACAGGGAACACCGGGGAGCTGTTTTTT. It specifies CACPERTGNTGELFF.

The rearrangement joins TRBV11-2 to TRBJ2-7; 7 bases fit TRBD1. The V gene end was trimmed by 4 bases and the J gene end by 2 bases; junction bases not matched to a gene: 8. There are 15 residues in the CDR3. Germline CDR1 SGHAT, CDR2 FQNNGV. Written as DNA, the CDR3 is TGTGCCAGCAGCTATCCACCGGGACAGCCCTACGAGCAGTACTTC. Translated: CASSYPPGQPYEQYF.

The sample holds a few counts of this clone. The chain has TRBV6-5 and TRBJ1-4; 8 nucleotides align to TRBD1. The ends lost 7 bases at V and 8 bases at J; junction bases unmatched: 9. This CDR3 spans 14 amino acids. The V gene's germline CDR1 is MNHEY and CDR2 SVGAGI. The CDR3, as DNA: TGTGCCAGCAAAGGTGGGACAGGAGGGGAAAAACTGTTTTTT. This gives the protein CASKGGTGGEKLFF.

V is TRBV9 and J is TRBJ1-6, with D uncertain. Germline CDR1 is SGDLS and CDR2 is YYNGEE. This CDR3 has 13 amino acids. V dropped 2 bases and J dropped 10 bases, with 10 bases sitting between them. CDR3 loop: CASSVGFQSPLHF. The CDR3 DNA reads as TGTGCCAGCAGCGTCGGGTTCCAATCACCCCTCCACTTT.

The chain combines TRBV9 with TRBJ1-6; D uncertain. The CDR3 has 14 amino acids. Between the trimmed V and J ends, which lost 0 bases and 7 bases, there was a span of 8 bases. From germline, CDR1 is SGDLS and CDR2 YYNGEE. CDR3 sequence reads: CASSVASANSPLHF. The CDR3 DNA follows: TGTGCCAGCAGCGTAGCATCGGCGAATTCACCCCTCCACTTT. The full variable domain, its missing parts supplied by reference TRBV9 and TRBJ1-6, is DSGVTQTPKHLITATGQRVTLRCSPRSGDLSVYWYQQSLDQGLQFLIQYYNGEERAKGNILERFSAQQFPDLHSELNLSSLELGDSALYFCASSVASANSPLHFGNGTRLTVT.

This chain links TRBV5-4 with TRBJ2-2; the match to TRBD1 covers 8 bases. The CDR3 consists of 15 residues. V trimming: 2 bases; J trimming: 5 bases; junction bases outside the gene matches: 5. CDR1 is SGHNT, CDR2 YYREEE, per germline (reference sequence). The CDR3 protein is CASSLPGGRTGELFF. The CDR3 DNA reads TGTGCCAGCAGCTTACCAGGGGGCAGGACCGGGGAGCTGTTTTTT.

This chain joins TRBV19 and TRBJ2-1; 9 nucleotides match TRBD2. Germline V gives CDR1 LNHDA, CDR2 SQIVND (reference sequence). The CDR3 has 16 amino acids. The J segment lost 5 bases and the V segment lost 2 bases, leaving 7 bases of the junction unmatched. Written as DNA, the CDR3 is TGTGCCAGTAGTATAATGGCGGGGGGGCCGAACAATGAGCAGTTCTTC. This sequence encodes CASSIMAGGPNNEQFF.

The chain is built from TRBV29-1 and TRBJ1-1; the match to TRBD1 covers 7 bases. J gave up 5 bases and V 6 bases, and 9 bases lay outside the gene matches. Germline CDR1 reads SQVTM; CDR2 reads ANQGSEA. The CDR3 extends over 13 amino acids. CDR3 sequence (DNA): TGCAGCGTCGGCGGACAGGTTGGAACTGAAGCTTTCTTT. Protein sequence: CSVGGQVGTEAFF.

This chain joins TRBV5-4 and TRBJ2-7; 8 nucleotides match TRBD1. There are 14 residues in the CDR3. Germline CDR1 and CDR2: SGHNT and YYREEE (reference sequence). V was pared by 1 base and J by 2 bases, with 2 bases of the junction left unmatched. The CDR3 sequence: CASSLRTGPYEQYF. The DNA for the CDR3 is TGTGCCAGCAGCTTGAGGACAGGGCCCTACGAGCAGTACTTC.

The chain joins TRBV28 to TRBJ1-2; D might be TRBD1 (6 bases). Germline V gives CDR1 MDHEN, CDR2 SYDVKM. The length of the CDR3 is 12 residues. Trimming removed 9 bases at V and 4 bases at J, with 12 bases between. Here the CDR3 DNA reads TGTGCCAGTCAGGGGTCGGGCTATGGCTACACCTTC. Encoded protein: CASQGSGYGYTF.

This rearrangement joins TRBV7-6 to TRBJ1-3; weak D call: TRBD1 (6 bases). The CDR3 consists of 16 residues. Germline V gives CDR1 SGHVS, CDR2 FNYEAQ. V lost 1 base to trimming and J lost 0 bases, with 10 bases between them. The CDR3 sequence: CASSLEGVSSGNTIYF. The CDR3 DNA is TGTGCCAGCAGCTTAGAGGGGGTGAGCTCTGGAAACACCATATATTTT. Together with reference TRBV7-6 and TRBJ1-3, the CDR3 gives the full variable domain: GAGVSQSPRYKVTKRGQDVALRCDPISGHVSLYWYRQALGQGPEFLTYFNYEAQQDKSGLPNDRFSAERPEGSISTLTIQRTEQRDSAMYRCASSLEGVSSGNTIYFGEGSWLTVV.

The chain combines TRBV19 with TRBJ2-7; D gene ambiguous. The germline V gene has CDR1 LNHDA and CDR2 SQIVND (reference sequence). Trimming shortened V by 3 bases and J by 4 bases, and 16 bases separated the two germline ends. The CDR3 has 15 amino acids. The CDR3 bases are TGTGCCAGTAGTATGGGCACCCACGACCTATACGAGCAGTACTTC. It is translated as CASSMGTHDLYEQYF.

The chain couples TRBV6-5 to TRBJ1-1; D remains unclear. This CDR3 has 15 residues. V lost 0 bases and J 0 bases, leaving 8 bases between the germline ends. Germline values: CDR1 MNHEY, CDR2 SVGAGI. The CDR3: CASSYSAHLNTEAFF. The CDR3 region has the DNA TGTGCCAGCAGTTACTCGGCACACTTGAACACTGAAGCTTTCTTT.

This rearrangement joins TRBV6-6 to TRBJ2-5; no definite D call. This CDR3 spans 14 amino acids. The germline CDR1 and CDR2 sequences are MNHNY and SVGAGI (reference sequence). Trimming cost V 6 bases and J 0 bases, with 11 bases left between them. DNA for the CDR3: TGTGCCAGCAGGCCACGGACGGACCAAGAGACCCAGTACTTC. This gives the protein CASRPRTDQETQYF.

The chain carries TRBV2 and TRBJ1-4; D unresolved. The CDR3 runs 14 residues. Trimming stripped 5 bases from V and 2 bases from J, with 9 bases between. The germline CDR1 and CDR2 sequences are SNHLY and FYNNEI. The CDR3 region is CASSYWGTNEKLFF. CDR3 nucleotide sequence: TGTGCCAGCAGTTATTGGGGTACTAATGAAAAACTGTTTTTT. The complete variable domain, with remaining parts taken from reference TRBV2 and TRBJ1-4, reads EPEVTQTPSHQVTQMGQEVILRCVPISNHLYFYWYRQILGQKVEFLVSFYNNEISEKSEIFDDQFSVERPDGSNFTLKIRSTKLEDSAMYFCASSYWGTNEKLFFGSGTQLSVL.

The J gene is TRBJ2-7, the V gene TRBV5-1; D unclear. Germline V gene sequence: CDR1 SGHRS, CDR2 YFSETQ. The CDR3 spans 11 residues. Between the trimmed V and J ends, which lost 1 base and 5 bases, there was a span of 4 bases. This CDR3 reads CASSLINEQYF. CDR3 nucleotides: TGCGCCAGCAGCTTGATAAACGAGCAGTACTTC.

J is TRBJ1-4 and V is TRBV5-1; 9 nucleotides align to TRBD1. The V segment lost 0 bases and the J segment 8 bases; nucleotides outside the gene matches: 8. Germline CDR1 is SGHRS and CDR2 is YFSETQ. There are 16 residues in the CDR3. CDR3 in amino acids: CASSLESGTGQEKLFF. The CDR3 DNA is TGCGCCAGCAGCTTGGAGTCTGGGACAGGGCAAGAAAAACTGTTTTTT.

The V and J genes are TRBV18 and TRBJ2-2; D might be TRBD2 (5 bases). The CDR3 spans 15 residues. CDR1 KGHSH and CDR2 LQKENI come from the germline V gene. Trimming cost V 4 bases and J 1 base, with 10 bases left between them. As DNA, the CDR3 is TGTGCCAGCTCACAACTAGGACGGAACACCGGGGAGCTGTTTTTT. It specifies CASSQLGRNTGELFF.

The CDR3 sequence: CASSLVSGGEGEQFF. The CDR3, as DNA: TGTGCCAGCAGCTTAGTTTCCGGGGGGGAAGGTGAGCAGTTCTTC. This sequence joins TRBV7-2 and TRBJ2-1, with 8 nucleotides matching TRBD2. The CDR3 runs 15 residues. V dropped 1 base and J dropped 9; count of bases not matched to a gene: 8. Per germline, CDR1 SGHTA and CDR2 FQGNSA. Looking up the rest from reference TRBV7-2 and TRBJ2-1 gives the full variable domain: GAGVSQSPSNKVTEKGKDVELRCDPISGHTALYWYRQSLGQGLEFLIYFQGNSAPDKSGLPSDRFSAERTGGSVSTLTIQRTQQEDSAVYLCASSLVSGGEGEQFFGPGTRLTVL.